The next 17 T cell receptor beta chains were all read from a single sample in a study of spatial heterogeneity in lung cancer. TCRdb ran MiXCR on the 5' RACE reads and lists one entry per CDR3 protein. This sample carries 45,000 to 50,000 distinct CDR3 sequences, 10% to 15% of them seen once, and the ten largest clones take roughly a third. Time point of the sample: blood at routine non-recurrence follow-up after resection. This material consisted of PBMCs, taken at follow-up. The receptors were gathered from a male donor with early-stage non-small cell lung cancer.

This clonotype was seen repeatedly, ten times or more. The chain links TRBV6-6 to TRBJ1-1; D gene uncertain. This CDR3 is built from 11 residues. Trimming took off 5 bases at V and 7 bases at J, with 8 bases between the two ends. Germline CDR1 is MNHNY and CDR2 is SVGAGI (reference sequence). In DNA, the CDR3 is TGTGCCAGCAGTCCGGAGGGTGAAGCTTTCTTT. Amino acid sequence: CASSPEGEAFF.

This clonotype came up a few times. The DNA for the CDR3 is TGCAGTGCTACTCGGACAGCCGGAACTAGTTCCGAGCAGTACTTC. The encoded protein is CSATRTAGTSSEQYF. The V call is TRBV20-1, the J call TRBJ2-7, with a tentative D call TRBD1 (6 bases). CDR1 and CDR2 from the germline V gene are DFQATT and SNEGSKA (reference sequence). This CDR3 is 15 amino acids long. V shed 4 bases and J shed 6 bases, with 22 bases lying between them.

This clonotype was found many times. The chain recombines TRBV13 with TRBJ1-1; D may be TRBD1 (6 bases). In germline, CDR1 is PRHDT, CDR2 FYEKMQ (reference sequence). Trimming pared 1 base from V and 8 bases from J, leaving 8 bases between. CDR3 length: 12 amino acids. CDR3 bases: TGTGCCAGCAGCTTAGACAGGGAGGAAGCTTTCTTT. Residues: CASSLDREEAFF.

This clonotype was seen repeatedly, ten times or more. The chain recombines TRBV5-6 with TRBJ1-1; 10 bases line up with TRBD1. The CDR3 sequence is 15 residues long. The germline V gene encodes CDR1 SGHDT and CDR2 YYEEEE. Losses at the gene ends were 4 bases for V and 7 bases for J; bases not matched to a gene: 10. The CDR3 region is CASSLGTGAYFEAFF. CDR3 nucleotide sequence: TGTGCCAGCAGCCTTGGGACAGGGGCATATTTTGAAGCTTTCTTT.

This clonotype was counted at least ten times. The chain is built from TRBV12-3 or TRBV12-4 and TRBJ2-3, with 7 bases matching TRBD1. V gave up 6 bases and J gave up 2 bases; unmatched junction bases: 8. CDR3 length: 15 residues. The CDR3 protein is CASSQRQGSTDTQYF. CDR3 in DNA: TGTGCCAGCAGCCAGAGACAGGGTTCCACAGATACGCAGTATTTT.

The gene calls are TRBV5-6 and TRBJ1-4, with TRBD1 as a possible D gene (6 bases). Germline CDR1 is SGHDT and CDR2 is YYEEEE. This CDR3 is 13 amino acids long. Trimming took 4 bases from V and 7 from J, leaving 11 bases between them. The chain's CDR3 is CASSRVRGEKLFF. The CDR3 DNA is TGTGCCAGCAGCCGAGTCAGGGGTGAAAAACTGTTTTTT.

This clonotype was seen many times. The chain couples TRBV28 to TRBJ1-2; D gene ambiguous. The CDR3 consists of 12 residues. V shed 7 bases and J shed 5 bases, with 11 bases lying between them. Germline V gene sequence: CDR1 MDHEN, CDR2 SYDVKM. CDR3 bases: TGTGCCAGCACTCCCGACATGTATGGCTACACCTTC. It encodes CASTPDMYGYTF.

The chain joins TRBV6-1 to TRBJ2-3; D remains unclear. V was pared by 3 bases and J by 4 bases, with 8 bases between. CDR1 MNHNS and CDR2 SASEGT come from the germline V gene. There are 13 residues in the CDR3. The CDR3 DNA reads as TGTGCCAGCAGTGACTCGGATGCAGATACGCAGTATTTT. It codes for CASSDSDADTQYF.

This clonotype was seen ten or more times. The chain is built from TRBV7-8 and TRBJ1-1; the match to TRBD1 covers 8 bases. J lost 5 bases, V lost 1 base, and 3 bases had no gene match. Per germline, CDR1 SGHVS and CDR2 FQNEAQ. The CDR3 length is 14 residues. The CDR3 protein is CASSLDRGATEAFF. The CDR3 DNA reads as TGTGCCAGCAGCTTAGACAGGGGGGCGACTGAAGCTTTCTTT.

This clonotype was observed many times. The chain joins TRBV20-1 to TRBJ1-1; unclear D gene. The germline gives CDR1 DFQATT, CDR2 SNEGSKA (reference sequence). V was cut by 5 bases and J by 0 bases, with 13 bases left in between. The CDR3 sequence is 14 residues long. The CDR3 spells CSAPRAGLNTEAFF. Here the CDR3 DNA reads TGCAGTGCTCCAAGGGCGGGCCTGAACACTGAAGCTTTCTTT.

This clonotype was counted only a few times. The J gene is TRBJ1-1, the V gene TRBV7-9; a possible D gene is TRBD1 (6 bases). CDR1 SEHNR and CDR2 FQNEAQ come from the germline V gene (reference sequence). There are 14 residues in the CDR3. Trimming removed 8 bases at V and 6 bases at J, with 19 bases between. CDR3: CASGPAGALAEAFF. CDR3 sequence (DNA): TGTGCCAGCGGACCGGCAGGGGCGTTGGCTGAAGCTTTCTTT.

This clonotype was observed many times. This chain connects TRBV7-9 to TRBJ1-6; 8 nucleotides align to TRBD1. Trimming removed 4 bases from V and 7 bases from J; junction bases left unmatched: 9. Germline assignment: CDR1 SEHNR and CDR2 FQNEAQ (reference sequence). The CDR3 consists of 16 residues. The CDR3 sequence is CASSSLQGARNSPLHF. CDR3 in DNA: TGTGCCAGCAGCTCCCTTCAGGGGGCAAGAAATTCACCCCTCCACTTT.

The chain joins TRBV7-2 to TRBJ2-7, with D perhaps TRBD1 or TRBD2 (5 bases each). Germline V gene lookup returns CDR1 SGHTA and CDR2 FQGNSA. With 5 bases removed from V and 7 bases from J, the gap between germline ends came to 18 bases. The CDR3 has 14 amino acids. The chain's CDR3 is CASSTEGPGLEQYF. As DNA, the CDR3 is TGTGCCAGCAGCACCGAGGGGCCCGGTCTAGAGCAGTACTTC.

V gene TRBV4-1 combines with J gene TRBJ2-6; D not resolved. Germline V gives CDR1 MGHRA, CDR2 YSYEKL. The germline V and J ends were trimmed by 2 bases and 0 bases, with 8 bases remaining between them. CDR3 length equals 16 residues. The CDR3 region is CASSQPGNSGANVLTF. CDR3 sequence (DNA): TGCGCCAGCAGCCAACCAGGCAACTCTGGGGCCAACGTCCTGACTTTC.

This clonotype was observed many times. The rearrangement joins TRBV19 to TRBJ1-1; no firm D call. The CDR3 sequence is 17 residues long. Trimming took off 2 bases at V and 5 bases at J, with 21 bases between the two ends. Germline V gene sequence: CDR1 LNHDA, CDR2 SQIVND (reference sequence). The CDR3 DNA follows: TGTGCCAGTAGTATAACCTGGAGGAGGGCTGTATCGACTGAAGCTTTCTTT. It codes for CASSITWRRAVSTEAFF.

This clonotype was counted between two and nine times. The chain links TRBV3-1 to TRBJ1-1; D is ambiguous. The germline gives CDR1 LGHDT, CDR2 YNNKEL (reference sequence). Trimming took 7 bases from V and 1 from J, leaving 13 bases between them. This CDR3 contains 14 residues. Written as DNA, the CDR3 is TGTGCCAGCACCCATGGGCGGGCGAACACTGAAGCTTTCTTT. It codes for CASTHGRANTEAFF.

This chain joins TRBV5-4 and TRBJ2-4, with TRBD1 identical over 7 bases. In germline, CDR1 is SGHNT, CDR2 YYREEE (reference sequence). The length of the CDR3 is 14 residues. J gave up 0 bases and V 5 bases, and 2 bases lay outside the gene matches. CDR3 DNA: TGTGCCAGCAGTCGGGACAGAGCCAAAAACATTCAGTACTTC. Protein product: CASSRDRAKNIQYF.